The entry below describes one T cell receptor (beta chain). The sample is drawn from a study of shared clonotypes between healthy human individuals. V dropped 0 bases and J dropped 7 bases, with 10 bases sitting between them. The CDR3 contains 13 residues. Germline CDR1 is LNHNV and CDR2 is YYDKDF (reference sequence). Clones were sequenced by immunoSEQ multiplex PCR, and TCRdb holds only the in-frame ones, with some missing. The sample consists of about 490,000 clones, around 73% of them appearing once. V and J are TRBV15 and TRBJ2-7, with D hard to call. This receptor was identified in a woman between 40 and 50 years old in good health. Some clones in this sample may be carry-over from other donors' samples. Sequenced: PBMCs. CDR3 sequence (DNA): TGTGCCACCAGCAGAGATCTAACCCCGGAGCAGTACTTC. It is translated as CATSRDLTPEQYF.